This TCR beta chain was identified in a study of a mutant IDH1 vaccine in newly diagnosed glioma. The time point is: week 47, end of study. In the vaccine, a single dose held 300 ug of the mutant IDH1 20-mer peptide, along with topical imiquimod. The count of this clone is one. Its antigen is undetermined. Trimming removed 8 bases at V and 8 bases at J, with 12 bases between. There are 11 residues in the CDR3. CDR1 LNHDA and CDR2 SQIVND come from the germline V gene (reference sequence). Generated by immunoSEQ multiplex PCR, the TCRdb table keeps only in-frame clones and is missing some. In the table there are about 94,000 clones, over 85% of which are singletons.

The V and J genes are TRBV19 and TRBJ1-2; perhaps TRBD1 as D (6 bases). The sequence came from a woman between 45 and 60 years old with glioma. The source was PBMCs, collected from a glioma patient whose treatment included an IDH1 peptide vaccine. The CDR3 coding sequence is TGTGCCAGTGGGCAGGGGCAAGGCTACACCTTC. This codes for CASGQGQGYTF.